What follows are 20 T cell receptor beta chains derived from one specimen sequenced in a study of T-cell reconstitution after alpha-beta-depleted transplantation in children. Researchers prepared the TCRbeta library using unique molecular identifiers, the study reports. TCRdb re-analysed the PCR reads in MiXCR, keeping a single row per CDR3 protein. Of about 300,000 distinct CDR3 sequences in the sample, 6.5% to 9% were seen once. General observations from the study: When one year had passed after transplant, most T-cell counts and diversity came from newly produced T cells.

Their recognized antigens are unknown. The input for sequencing was peripheral blood, taken 360 days after TCRalphabeta/CD19-depleted stem cell transplant. These receptor sequences come from a female patient aged 2-10 years who had a stem cell transplant for Fanconi anemia, so the T cells may come from the graft donor.

The rearrangement links TRBV3-1 to TRBJ1-3, with TRBD1 matching 7 bases. The J segment lost 0 bases and the V segment lost 4 bases, leaving 9 bases of the junction unmatched. This CDR3 region has 17 residues. Germline V gene sequence: CDR1 LGHDT, CDR2 YNNKEL (reference sequence). CDR3 sequence reads: CASSPMGQPSSGNTIYF. The CDR3 nucleotides read TGTGCCAGCAGCCCGATGGGACAGCCGAGCTCTGGAAACACCATATATTTT.

The chain combines TRBV11-1 with TRBJ2-7; D possibly corresponds to TRBD2 (5 bases). CDR1 is SGHAT and CDR2 is FQDESV in the germline V gene (reference sequence). This CDR3 is built from 15 residues. V was cut by 5 bases and J by 7 bases, with 21 bases left in between. CDR3 in amino acids: CASSPQGGPSEEQYF. CDR3 nucleotide sequence: TGTGCCAGCAGCCCACAAGGCGGGCCCTCGGAGGAGCAGTACTTC.

This clonotype was counted at least ten times. The chain combines TRBV24-1 with TRBJ2-7; TRBD1 is a possible D gene (6 bases). Germline V CDR1 and CDR2: KGHDR, SFDVKD. V was pared by 6 bases and J by 5 bases, with 10 bases between. The CDR3 is 12 amino acids. CDR3 in amino acids: CATSTGSNEQYF. CDR3 nucleotide sequence: TGTGCCACCAGTACAGGGTCAAACGAGCAGTACTTC.

This clonotype was seen a few times. This chain links TRBV14 with TRBJ2-1; 7 bases match TRBD1. Germline V gene data show CDR1 as SGHDN and CDR2 as FVKESK. Trimming took 4 bases from V and 2 from J; bases not matched to a gene: 8. The CDR3 runs 16 residues. CDR3 DNA: TGTGCCAGCAGCCCCCACAACCAGGGGGCCTACAATGAGCAGTTCTTC. Protein: CASSPHNQGAYNEQFF. Looking up the rest from reference TRBV14 and TRBJ2-1 gives the full variable domain: EAGVTQFPSHSVIEKGQTVTLRCDPISGHDNLYWYRRVMGKEIKFLLHFVKESKQDESGMPNNRFLAERTGGTYSTLKVQPAELEDSGVYFCASSPHNQGAYNEQFFGPGTRLTVL.

Many counts were recorded for this clonotype. V gene TRBV24-1 combines with J gene TRBJ1-5, with TRBD1 matching 8 bases. The CDR3 totals 17 residues. Germline values: CDR1 KGHDR, CDR2 SFDVKD. V shed 2 bases, J shed 4 bases, and the junction held 9 bases outside the gene matches. CDR3 coding DNA: TGTGCCACCAGTGATTCGAGGACAGGGTCTCTTAATCAGCCCCAGCATTTT. Its protein is CATSDSRTGSLNQPQHF.

V gene TRBV2 combines with J gene TRBJ1-1; no clear D. The CDR3 sequence is 13 residues long. CDR1 SNHLY and CDR2 FYNNEI come from the germline V gene. Trimming took 3 bases from V and 4 from J, leaving 9 bases between them. The CDR3 region is CASSEFSFTEAFF. DNA of the CDR3: TGTGCCAGCAGTGAGTTCAGTTTCACTGAAGCTTTCTTT.

The rearrangement links TRBV12-3 or TRBV12-4 to TRBJ1-2; no firm D call. The CDR3 runs to 12 residues. V dropped 1 base and J dropped 6 bases, with 6 bases sitting between them. CDR3 nucleotide sequence: TGTGCCAGCAGTTTAGTCCAGCATGGCTACACCTTC. Translating it yields CASSLVQHGYTF.

The V and J genes are TRBV12-3 or TRBV12-4 and TRBJ2-7, with 9 bases aligning to TRBD1. The CDR3 runs 13 residues. Trimming removed 5 bases from V and 2 bases from J; junction bases left unmatched: 1. CDR3 nucleotides: TGTGCCAGCAGTACAGGGGGCCCCTACGAGCAGTACTTC. This sequence encodes CASSTGGPYEQYF.

This clonotype was picked up a small number of times. The genes are TRBV20-1 and TRBJ2-5, with D uncertain. V lost 6 bases to trimming and J lost 7 bases, with 24 bases between them. CDR3 length: 15 amino acids. The germline CDR1 and CDR2 sequences are DFQATT and SNEGSKA (reference sequence). The CDR3 spells CSAPSTGKLPGTQYF. The CDR3 DNA reads as TGCAGTGCACCGTCGACCGGAAAGCTCCCGGGGACCCAGTACTTC.

This clonotype was seen repeatedly, ten times or more. The gene calls are TRBV7-3 and TRBJ2-1, with a tentative D call TRBD2 (6 bases). The CDR3 spans 16 residues. Germline V lookup: CDR1 SGHTA, CDR2 FQGTGA. With 5 bases removed from V and 4 bases from J, the gap between germline ends came to 18 bases. The DNA for the CDR3 is TGTGCCAGCAGCGCACAACCGGGACTTCAATACAATGAGCAGTTCTTC. It translates to CASSAQPGLQYNEQFF.

This chain links TRBV6-5 with TRBJ2-7; tentative D call: TRBD1 (7 bases). The CDR3 consists of 15 residues. V was pared by 6 bases and J by 3 bases, with 18 bases between. In germline, CDR1 is MNHEY, CDR2 SVGAGI. This chain's CDR3 is CASRRHRRDSYEQYF. The CDR3 coding sequence is TGTGCCAGCAGAAGACATAGGAGGGACAGCTACGAGCAGTACTTC.

The sample holds many counts of this clonotype. The gene calls are TRBV20-1 and TRBJ1-5; TRBD1 might be the D (6 bases). Germline lookup yields CDR1 DFQATT and CDR2 SNEGSKA (reference sequence). V lost 4 bases to trimming and J lost 1 base, with 11 bases between them. The CDR3 is 14 amino acids. Written as DNA, the CDR3 is TGCAGTGCTATCGAGGGGGAGAGCAATCAGCCCCAGCATTTT. Its protein product is CSAIEGESNQPQHF.

This clonotype has only a few counts. The chain links TRBV5-6 to TRBJ1-1; D remains unclear. V was clipped by 4 bases and J by 8 bases, with 15 bases between them. The CDR3 consists of 13 residues. Germline V gene data show CDR1 as SGHDT and CDR2 as YYEEEE. CDR3 nucleotide sequence: TGTGCCAGCAGCCCTCCTGCGGCAGCCGAAGCTTTCTTT. Translating it yields CASSPPAAAEAFF.

This clonotype was recorded at least ten times. The chain couples TRBV20-1 to TRBJ2-1, with 9 nucleotides matching TRBD2. Per the germline V gene, CDR1 is DFQATT and CDR2 is SNEGSKA (reference sequence). This CDR3 has 13 residues. The CDR3 DNA follows: TGCAGGGTTTCGGCGGGAGGGCGTCCTGAGCAGTTCTTC. This translates into CRVSAGGRPEQFF.

There are many counts of this clonotype. V gene TRBV20-1 combines with J gene TRBJ2-2; 11 bases agree with TRBD2. The CDR3 contains 15 residues. Per germline, CDR1 DFQATT and CDR2 SNEGSKA (reference sequence). V dropped 5 bases and J dropped 3; count of bases not matched to a gene: 5. CDR3 bases: TGCAGTGCTTATAGCGGGGGGGCGGACACCGGGGAGCTGTTTTTT. It yields the protein CSAYSGGADTGELFF.

At least ten counts were recorded for this clonotype. The chain carries TRBV4-3 and TRBJ2-7, with D tentatively TRBD1 or TRBD2 (5 bases each). This CDR3 contains 13 residues. V was trimmed by 0 bases and J by 7 bases, leaving 10 bases between them. CDR1 is LGHNA, CDR2 YSLEER, per germline. The chain's CDR3 is CASSQDTGREQYF. CDR3 nucleotides: TGCGCCAGCAGCCAAGATACGGGACGGGAGCAGTACTTC.

This clonotype was seen many times. The gene calls are TRBV5-4 and TRBJ2-7, with D possibly called TRBD1 or TRBD2 (6 bases each). CDR1 SGHNT and CDR2 YYREEE come from the germline V gene (reference sequence). The CDR3 totals 19 residues. V lost 6 bases and J lost 3, with 31 bases in between. CDR3 in DNA: TGTGCCAGCAACTATAGGTCGGGGGCTAGCGTGAATAGGCGCTACGAGCAGTACTTC. This encodes CASNYRSGASVNRRYEQYF.

The gene calls are TRBV6-1 and TRBJ1-1, with 8 bases that match TRBD1. V lost 8 bases and J lost 1; bases outside the gene matches: 6. CDR1 is MNHNS, CDR2 SASEGT, per germline. The length of the CDR3 is 14 residues. The CDR3 is CASHRGFGNTEAFF. The CDR3 nucleotides are TGTGCCAGCCACAGGGGGTTTGGGAACACTGAAGCTTTCTTT.

Note on this clonotype: The junction shows a germline mismatch at one end, possibly a read error. The chain couples TRBV7-2 to TRBJ2-7; 10 bases map to TRBD2. The CDR3 is 14 residues long. Germline values: CDR1 SGHTA, CDR2 FQGNSA. CDR3 nucleotides: TGTGCCAGCAGCTACAGAGCGGGGACTAGCGAGCCGTGTTTC. It specifies CASSYRAGTSEPCF.

The V and J genes are TRBV28 and TRBJ1-4; perhaps TRBD1 as D (5 bases). The CDR3 length is 15 residues. Germline values: CDR1 MDHEN, CDR2 SYDVKM. Trimming removed 2 bases at V and 7 bases at J, with 14 bases between. CDR3: CASSLASRTLEKLFF. CDR3 coding DNA: TGTGCCAGCAGTTTAGCGTCCCGGACACTTGAAAAACTGTTTTTT.